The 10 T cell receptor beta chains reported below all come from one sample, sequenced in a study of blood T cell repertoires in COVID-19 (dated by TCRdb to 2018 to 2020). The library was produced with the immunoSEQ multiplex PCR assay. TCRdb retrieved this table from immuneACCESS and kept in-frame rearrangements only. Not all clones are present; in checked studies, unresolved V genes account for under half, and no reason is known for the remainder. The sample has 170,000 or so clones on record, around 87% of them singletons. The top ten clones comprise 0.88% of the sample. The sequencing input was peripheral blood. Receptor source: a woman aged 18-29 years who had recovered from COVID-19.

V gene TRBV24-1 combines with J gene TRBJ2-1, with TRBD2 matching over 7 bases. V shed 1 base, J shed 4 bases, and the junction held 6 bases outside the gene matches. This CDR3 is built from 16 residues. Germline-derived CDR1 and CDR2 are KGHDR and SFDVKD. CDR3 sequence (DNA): TGTGCCACCAGTGATTTCCAGGGAGGGACTTACAATGAGCAGTTCTTC. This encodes CATSDFQGGTYNEQFF.

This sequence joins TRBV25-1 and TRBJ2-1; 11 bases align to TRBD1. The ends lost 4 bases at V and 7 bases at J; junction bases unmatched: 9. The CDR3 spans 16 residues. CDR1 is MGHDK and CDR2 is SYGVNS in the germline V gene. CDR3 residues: CASSGGGTGGTNEQFF. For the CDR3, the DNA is TGTGCCAGCAGTGGCGGCGGGACAGGGGGTACGAATGAGCAGTTCTTC.

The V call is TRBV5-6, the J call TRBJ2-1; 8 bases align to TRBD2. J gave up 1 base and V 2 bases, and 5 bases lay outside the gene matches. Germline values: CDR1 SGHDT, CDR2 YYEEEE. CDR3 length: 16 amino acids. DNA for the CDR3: TGTGCCAGCAGCTTAGCGGGGGAAGGGTCCTACAATGAGCAGTTCTTC. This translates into CASSLAGEGSYNEQFF.

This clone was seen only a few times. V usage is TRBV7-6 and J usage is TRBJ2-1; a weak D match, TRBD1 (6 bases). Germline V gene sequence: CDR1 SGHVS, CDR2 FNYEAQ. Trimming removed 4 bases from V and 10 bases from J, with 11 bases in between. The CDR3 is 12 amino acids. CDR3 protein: CASSSDSREQFF. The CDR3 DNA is TGTGCCAGCAGCTCGGACAGCCGAGAGCAGTTCTTC.

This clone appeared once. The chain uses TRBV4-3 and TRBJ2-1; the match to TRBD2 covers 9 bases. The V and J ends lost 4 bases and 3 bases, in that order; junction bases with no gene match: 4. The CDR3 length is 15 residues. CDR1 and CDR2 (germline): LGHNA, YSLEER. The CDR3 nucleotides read TGCGCCAGCAGCCGCCTTAGCGGGGGCTACAATGAGCAGTTCTTC. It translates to CASSRLSGGYNEQFF.

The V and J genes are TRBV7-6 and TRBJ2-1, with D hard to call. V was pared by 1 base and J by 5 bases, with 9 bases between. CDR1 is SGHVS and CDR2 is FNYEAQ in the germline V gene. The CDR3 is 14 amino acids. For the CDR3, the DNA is TGTGCCAGCAGCTTAGTGCTGGAGAACAATGAGCAGTTCTTC. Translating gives CASSLVLENNEQFF. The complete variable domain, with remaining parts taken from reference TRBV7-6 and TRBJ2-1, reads GAGVSQSPRYKVTKRGQDVALRCDPISGHVSLYWYRQALGQGPEFLTYFNYEAQQDKSGLPNDRFSAERPEGSISTLTIQRTEQRDSAMYRCASSLVLENNEQFFGPGTRLTVL.

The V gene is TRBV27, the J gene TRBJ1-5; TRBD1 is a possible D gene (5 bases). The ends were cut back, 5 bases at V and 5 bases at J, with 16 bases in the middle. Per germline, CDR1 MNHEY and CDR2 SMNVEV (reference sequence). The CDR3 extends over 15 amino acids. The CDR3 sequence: CASSPRDRIYQPQHF. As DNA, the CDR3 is TGTGCCAGCAGTCCGCGAGACAGAATATATCAGCCCCAGCATTTT.

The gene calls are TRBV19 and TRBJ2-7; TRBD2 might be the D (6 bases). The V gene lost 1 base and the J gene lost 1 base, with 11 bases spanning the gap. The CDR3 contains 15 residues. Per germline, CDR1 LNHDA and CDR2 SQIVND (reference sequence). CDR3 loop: CASSIGNRESYEQYF. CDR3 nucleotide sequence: TGTGCCAGTAGTATAGGAAACCGGGAGTCCTACGAGCAGTACTTC.

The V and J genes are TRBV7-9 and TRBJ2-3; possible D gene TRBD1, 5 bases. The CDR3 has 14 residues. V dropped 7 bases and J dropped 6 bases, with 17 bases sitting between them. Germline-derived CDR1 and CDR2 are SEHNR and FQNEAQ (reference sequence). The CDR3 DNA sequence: TGTGCCAGCACCAAGACAGACCCCGGGGATACGCAGTATTTT. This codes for CASTKTDPGDTQYF.

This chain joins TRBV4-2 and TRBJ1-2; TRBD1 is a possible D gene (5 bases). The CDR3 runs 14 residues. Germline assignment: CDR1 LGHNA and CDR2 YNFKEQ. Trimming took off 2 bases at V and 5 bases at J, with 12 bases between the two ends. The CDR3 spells CASSQYETAYGYTF. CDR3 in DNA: TGTGCCAGCAGCCAATATGAGACAGCATATGGCTACACCTTC.